The 12 T cell receptor beta chains presented below share a single source sample, sequenced in a study of beta chain features in type 1 diabetes. The authors reverse transcribed all of the isolated RNA, so sequencing captured expressed TCRB transcripts. Clones were sequenced by immunoSEQ multiplex PCR, and TCRdb holds only the in-frame ones, with some missing. The sample lists around 350,000 clones, roughly 12% occurring once. The sequenced sample was naive CD4+ T cells from blood. These receptors came from a man between 18 and 29 years old in good health.

This clone has only a few counts. This chain's CDR3 is CASSIMQGAETQYF. The CDR3 DNA is TGTGCCAGCAGCATAATGCAGGGTGCAGAGACCCAGTACTTC. The chain joins TRBV7-7 to TRBJ2-5; weak D call: TRBD1 (5 bases). V dropped 5 bases and J dropped 4 bases, with 14 bases sitting between them. CDR1 is SSHAT, CDR2 FNYEAQ, per germline (reference sequence). The CDR3 length is 14 residues.

V and J are TRBV5-4 and TRBJ1-2, with D hard to call. The CDR3 totals 12 residues. Germline CDR1 reads SGHNT; CDR2 reads YYREEE (reference sequence). The V end was cut by 4 bases, the J end by 4 bases, with 8 bases between. The CDR3 region has the DNA TGTGCCAGCAGCACTTCGAGCTATGGCTACACCTTC. It translates to CASSTSSYGYTF.

With respect to this clone: A read error may account for a junction end that differs from germline. The J gene is TRBJ2-7, the V gene TRBV7-9; 8 bases match TRBD1. The CDR3 covers 12 residues. Germline assignment: CDR1 SEHNR and CDR2 FQNEAQ (reference sequence). CDR3 region: CASSETDRGIQF. CDR3 in DNA: TGTGCCAGCAGCGAAACAGACAGGGGAATCCAATTC.

The chain links TRBV9 to TRBJ2-2; maybe TRBD1 (6 bases). Germline assignment: CDR1 SGDLS and CDR2 YYNGEE. Trimming removed 4 bases from V and 4 bases from J, with 17 bases in between. The CDR3 is made up of 16 amino acids. The CDR3 sequence: CASSPDRRELTGELFF. The CDR3 DNA is TGTGCCAGCAGCCCAGACAGGAGAGAACTCACCGGGGAGCTGTTTTTT.

This clone came up a few times. This sequence joins TRBV11-2 and TRBJ2-5, with a weak D call TRBD2 (6 bases). V shed 5 bases and J shed 5 bases, with 18 bases lying between them. Germline V gives CDR1 SGHAT, CDR2 FQNNGV. The CDR3 totals 15 residues. The CDR3 bases are TGTGCCAGCAGCGGGCGCGGGGTTCGGCTGGAGACCCAGTACTTC. It translates to CASSGRGVRLETQYF. The variable domain in full, completed from reference TRBV11-2 and TRBJ2-5, reads EAGVAQSPRYKIIEKRQSVAFWCNPISGHATLYWYQQILGQGPKLLIQFQNNGVVDDSQLPKDRFSAERLKGVDSTLKIQPAKLEDSAVYLCASSGRGVRLETQYFGPGTRLLVL.

The chain couples TRBV28 to TRBJ1-5; the match to TRBD1 covers 7 bases. Per the germline V gene, CDR1 is MDHEN and CDR2 is SYDVKM. This CDR3 contains 15 residues. V shed 4 bases, J shed 3 bases, and the junction held 6 bases outside the gene matches. The CDR3 region is CASSSRTGHNQPQHF. In nucleotides, the CDR3 is TGTGCCAGCAGTTCCCGGACAGGTCACAATCAGCCCCAGCATTTT.

This clone showed up just a few times. The gene calls are TRBV10-3 and TRBJ2-2; maybe TRBD1 (6 bases). CDR3 length equals 14 residues. Looked up from germline, CDR1 is ENHRY and CDR2 is SYGVKD. Trimming removed 7 bases from V and 7 bases from J, with 16 bases in between. CDR3 bases: TGTGCCATCAAGACACAGGGTTCGGGCGGGGAGCTGTTTTTT. Protein product: CAIKTQGSGGELFF.

The V call is TRBV7-3, the J call TRBJ2-3; D is perhaps TRBD2 (5 bases). V dropped 5 bases and J dropped 4 bases, with 13 bases sitting between them. The length of the CDR3 is 14 residues. Germline lookup yields CDR1 SGHTA and CDR2 FQGTGA. The CDR3 region is CASSHGLSSDTQYF. CDR3 DNA: TGTGCCAGCAGCCATGGACTGTCCTCAGATACGCAGTATTTT.

CDR3 in amino acids: CASSPPDGTVNTEAFF. As DNA, the CDR3 is TGTGCCAGCTCACCACCGGACGGGACAGTAAACACTGAAGCTTTCTTT. This chain uses TRBV18 with TRBJ1-1; 7 nucleotides line up with TRBD1. The CDR3 is made up of 16 amino acids. Germline lookup yields CDR1 KGHSH and CDR2 LQKENI. The ends lost 0 bases at V and 2 bases at J; junction bases unmatched: 6.

The chain couples TRBV25-1 to TRBJ2-5; tentatively, D is TRBD2 (5 bases). The germline CDR1 and CDR2 sequences are MGHDK and SYGVNS. The CDR3 spans 14 residues. V was shortened by 5 bases and J by 4 bases, with 14 bases between the two germline ends. The CDR3 protein is CASSPPGYPETQYF. The DNA for the CDR3 is TGTGCCAGCAGTCCACCGGGGTACCCAGAGACCCAGTACTTC.

This clone was observed a few times. The chain couples TRBV15 to TRBJ2-1, with 9 bases identical to TRBD1. Trimming removed 0 bases from V and 10 bases from J; junction bases left unmatched: 7. The CDR3 has 15 residues. Germline values: CDR1 LNHNV, CDR2 YYDKDF (reference sequence). The CDR3, as DNA: TGTGCCACCAGCAGAGATAGCGGACAGGGGCGAGAGCAGTTCTTC. Its translation: CATSRDSGQGREQFF.

The J gene is TRBJ1-4, the V gene TRBV7-2; a possible D gene is TRBD1 (6 bases). The CDR3 totals 15 residues. V was pared by 5 bases and J by 5 bases, with 15 bases between. Germline V gives CDR1 SGHTA, CDR2 FQGNSA. The CDR3 DNA reads TGTGCCAGCAGCCCGGGGGGCAGTTCCAATGAAAAACTGTTTTTT. It translates to CASSPGGSSNEKLFF. Full variable domain (remainder filled in from reference TRBV7-2 and TRBJ1-4): GAGVSQSPSNKVTEKGKDVELRCDPISGHTALYWYRQSLGQGLEFLIYFQGNSAPDKSGLPSDRFSAERTGGSVSTLTIQRTQQEDSAVYLCASSPGGSSNEKLFFGSGTQLSVL.